This T cell receptor beta chain is from a study of T-cell reconstitution after alpha-beta-depleted transplantation in children. Preparation of the TCRbeta library involved a method that used unique molecular identifiers. TCRdb passed the PCR reads through MiXCR, listing each CDR3 protein once. The sample consists of approximately 200,000 distinct CDR3 sequences, about 14% of them appearing once. This clonotype has only a few counts. In germline, CDR1 is SGHRS, CDR2 YFSETQ. Trimming removed 4 bases from V and 5 bases from J, with 15 bases in between. CDR3 length: 15 amino acids. Material: PBMCs from the stem cell graft donor, obtained from the stem cell graft. V usage is TRBV5-1 and J usage is TRBJ2-2; D not certain. The sequence was collected from a human donor who donated a stem cell graft to a child with acute lymphoblastic leukemia. In DNA, the CDR3 is TGCGCCAGCAGCCCTACGTTGGGTACGACCGGGGAGCTGTTTTTT. Amino acids: CASSPTLGTTGELFF.